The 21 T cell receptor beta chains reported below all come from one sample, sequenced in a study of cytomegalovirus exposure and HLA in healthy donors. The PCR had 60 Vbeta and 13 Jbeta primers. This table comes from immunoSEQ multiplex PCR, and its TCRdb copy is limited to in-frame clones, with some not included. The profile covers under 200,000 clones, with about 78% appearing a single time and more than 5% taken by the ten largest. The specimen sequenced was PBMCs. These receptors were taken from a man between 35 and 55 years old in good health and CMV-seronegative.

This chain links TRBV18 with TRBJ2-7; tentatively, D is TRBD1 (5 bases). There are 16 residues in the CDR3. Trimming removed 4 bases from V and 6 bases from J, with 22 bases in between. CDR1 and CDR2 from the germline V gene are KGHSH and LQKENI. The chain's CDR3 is CASSRGPADIDGEQYF. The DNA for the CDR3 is TGTGCCAGCTCACGGGGCCCGGCTGACATAGATGGCGAGCAGTACTTC.

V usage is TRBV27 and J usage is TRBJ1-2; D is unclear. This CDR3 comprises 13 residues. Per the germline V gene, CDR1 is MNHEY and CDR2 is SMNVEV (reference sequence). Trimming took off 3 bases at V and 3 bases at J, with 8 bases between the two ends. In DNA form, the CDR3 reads TGTGCCAGCAGTTTCGGTTTAGACTATGGCTACACCTTC. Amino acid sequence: CASSFGLDYGYTF.

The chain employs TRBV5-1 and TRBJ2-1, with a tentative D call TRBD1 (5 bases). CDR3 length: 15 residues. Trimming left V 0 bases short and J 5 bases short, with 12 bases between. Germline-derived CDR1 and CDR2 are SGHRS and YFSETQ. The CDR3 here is CASSLGPDKNNEQFF. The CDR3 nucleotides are TGCGCCAGCAGCTTGGGGCCGGACAAAAACAATGAGCAGTTCTTC.

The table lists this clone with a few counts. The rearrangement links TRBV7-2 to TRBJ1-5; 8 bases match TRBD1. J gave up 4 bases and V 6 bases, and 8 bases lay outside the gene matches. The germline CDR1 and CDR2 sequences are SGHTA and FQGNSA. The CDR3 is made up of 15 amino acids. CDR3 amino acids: CASSLGQVRNQPQHF. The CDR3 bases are TGTGCCAGCAGTTTGGGACAGGTTAGAAATCAGCCCCAGCATTTT.

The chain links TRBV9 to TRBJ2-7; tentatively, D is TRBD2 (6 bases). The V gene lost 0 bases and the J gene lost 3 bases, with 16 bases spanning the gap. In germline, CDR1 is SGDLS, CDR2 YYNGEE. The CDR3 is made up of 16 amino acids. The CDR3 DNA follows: TGTGCCAGCAGCGTAGATCCGAACGGGGGTTACTACGAGCAGTACTTC. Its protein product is CASSVDPNGGYYEQYF.

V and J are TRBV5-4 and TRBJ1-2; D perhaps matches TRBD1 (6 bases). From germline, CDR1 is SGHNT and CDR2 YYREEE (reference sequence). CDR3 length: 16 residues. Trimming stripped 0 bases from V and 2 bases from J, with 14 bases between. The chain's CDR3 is CASSLGFGGPNYGYTF. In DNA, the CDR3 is TGTGCCAGCAGCTTGGGTTTCGGGGGGCCCAACTATGGCTACACCTTC. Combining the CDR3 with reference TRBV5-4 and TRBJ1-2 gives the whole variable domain ETGVTQSPTHLIKTRGQQVTLRCSSQSGHNTVSWYQQALGQGPQFIFQYYREEENGRGNFPPRFSGLQFPNYSSELNVNALELDDSALYLCASSLGFGGPNYGYTFGSGTRLTVV.

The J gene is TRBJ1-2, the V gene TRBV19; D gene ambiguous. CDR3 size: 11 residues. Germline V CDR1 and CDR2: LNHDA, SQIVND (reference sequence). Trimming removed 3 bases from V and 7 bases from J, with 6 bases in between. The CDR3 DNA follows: TGTGCCAGTAGTATGGAGAGTGGCTACACCTTC. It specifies CASSMESGYTF.

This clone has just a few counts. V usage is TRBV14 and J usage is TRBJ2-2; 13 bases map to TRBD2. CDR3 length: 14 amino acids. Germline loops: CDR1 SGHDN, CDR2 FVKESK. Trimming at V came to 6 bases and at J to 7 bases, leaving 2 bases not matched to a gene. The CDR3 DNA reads TGTGCCAGCAGGACTAGCGGGAGGATCGGGGAGCTGTTTTTT. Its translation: CASRTSGRIGELFF.

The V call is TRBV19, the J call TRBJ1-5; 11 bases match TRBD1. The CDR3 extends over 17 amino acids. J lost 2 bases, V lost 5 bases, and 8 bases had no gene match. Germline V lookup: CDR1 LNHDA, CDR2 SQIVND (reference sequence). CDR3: CASSSDRGQGGNQPQHF. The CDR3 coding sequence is TGTGCCAGTAGTTCGGACAGGGGGCAAGGGGGCAATCAGCCCCAGCATTTT.

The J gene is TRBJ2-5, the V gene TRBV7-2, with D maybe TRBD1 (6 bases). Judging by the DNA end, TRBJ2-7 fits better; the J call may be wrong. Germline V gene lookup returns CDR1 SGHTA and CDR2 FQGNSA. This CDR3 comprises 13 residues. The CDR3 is CASSSDSSYEQYF. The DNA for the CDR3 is TGTGCCAGCAGCTCGGACAGTTCCTACGAGCAGTACTTC.

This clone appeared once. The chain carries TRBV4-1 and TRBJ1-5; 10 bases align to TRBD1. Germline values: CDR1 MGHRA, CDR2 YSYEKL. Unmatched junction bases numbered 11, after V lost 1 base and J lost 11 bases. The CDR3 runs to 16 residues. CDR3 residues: CASSQVRDRGAQAQHF. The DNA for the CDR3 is TGCGCCAGCAGCCAAGTCCGGGACAGGGGTGCACAGGCCCAGCATTTT.

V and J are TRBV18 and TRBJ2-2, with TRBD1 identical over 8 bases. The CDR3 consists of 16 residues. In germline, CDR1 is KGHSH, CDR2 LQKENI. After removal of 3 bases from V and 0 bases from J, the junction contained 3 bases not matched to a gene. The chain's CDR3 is CASSPVQGANTGELFF. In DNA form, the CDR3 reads TGTGCCAGCTCACCGGTACAGGGGGCGAACACCGGGGAGCTGTTTTTT.

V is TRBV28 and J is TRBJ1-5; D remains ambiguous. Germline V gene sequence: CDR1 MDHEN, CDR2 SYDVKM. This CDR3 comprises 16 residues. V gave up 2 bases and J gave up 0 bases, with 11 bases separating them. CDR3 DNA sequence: TGTGCCAGCAGTTTACGTACGGGTTATAGCAATCAGCCCCAGCATTTT. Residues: CASSLRTGYSNQPQHF.

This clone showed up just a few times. The CDR3: CASSPARATGELFF. The CDR3 bases are TGTGCCAGCTCACCGGCCAGGGCGACCGGGGAGCTGTTTTTT. V gene TRBV18 combines with J gene TRBJ2-2; maybe TRBD1 (5 bases). CDR3 length equals 14 residues. Deletions cut 3 bases from V and 5 bases from J, with 10 bases between. Per germline, CDR1 KGHSH and CDR2 LQKENI.

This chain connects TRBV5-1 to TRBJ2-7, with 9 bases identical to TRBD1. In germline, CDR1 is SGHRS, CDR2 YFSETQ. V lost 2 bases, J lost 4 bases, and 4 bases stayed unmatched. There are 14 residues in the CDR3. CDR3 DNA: TGCGCCAGCAGCTTCCGGGACAGGGCGTACGAGCAGTACTTC. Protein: CASSFRDRAYEQYF.

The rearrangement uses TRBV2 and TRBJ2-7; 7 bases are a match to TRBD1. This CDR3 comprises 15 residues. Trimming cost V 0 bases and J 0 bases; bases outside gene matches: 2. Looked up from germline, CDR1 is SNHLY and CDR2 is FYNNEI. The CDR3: CASSEAGDSSYEQYF. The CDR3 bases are TGTGCCAGCAGTGAAGCCGGGGACAGCTCCTACGAGCAGTACTTC.

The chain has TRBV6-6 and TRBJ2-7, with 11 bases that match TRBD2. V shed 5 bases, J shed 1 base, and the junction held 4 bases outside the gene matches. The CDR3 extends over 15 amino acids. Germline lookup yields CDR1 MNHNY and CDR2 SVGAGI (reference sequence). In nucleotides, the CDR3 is TGTGCCAGCAGTAACGGACTAGCGGGTTCCTACGAGCAGTACTTC. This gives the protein CASSNGLAGSYEQYF.

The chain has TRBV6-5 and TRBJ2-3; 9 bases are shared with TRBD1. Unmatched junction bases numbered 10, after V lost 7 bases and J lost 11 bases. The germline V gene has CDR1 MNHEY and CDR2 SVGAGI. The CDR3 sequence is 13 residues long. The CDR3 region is CASKRDRERVQYF. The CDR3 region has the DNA TGTGCCAGCAAACGGGACAGGGAGCGTGTGCAGTATTTT.

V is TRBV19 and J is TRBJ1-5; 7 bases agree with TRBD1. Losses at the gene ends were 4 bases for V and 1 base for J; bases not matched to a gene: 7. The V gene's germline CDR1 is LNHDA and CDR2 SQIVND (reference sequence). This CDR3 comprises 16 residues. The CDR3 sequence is CASSRSRDRSNQPQHF. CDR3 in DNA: TGTGCCAGTAGTAGATCGCGGGACAGAAGCAATCAGCCCCAGCATTTT.

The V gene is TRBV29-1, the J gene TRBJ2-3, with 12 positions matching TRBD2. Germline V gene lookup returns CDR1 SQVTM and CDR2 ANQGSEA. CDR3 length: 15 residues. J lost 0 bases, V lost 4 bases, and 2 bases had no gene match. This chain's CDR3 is CSVGTSGASTDTQYF. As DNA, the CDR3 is TGCAGCGTTGGGACTAGCGGGGCTAGCACAGATACGCAGTATTTT.

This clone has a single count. The CDR3 region has the DNA TGTGCCAGCAGCTTATCGGTTTCTGGCACAGATACGCAGTATTTT. Translated: CASSLSVSGTDTQYF. This chain joins TRBV7-9 and TRBJ2-3, with D unresolved. Trimming stripped 2 bases from V and 1 base from J, with 10 bases between. CDR3 size: 15 residues. Germline loops: CDR1 SEHNR, CDR2 FQNEAQ (reference sequence).